This TCR beta chain appears in the sequencing data of a study of T cell repertoires in cytomegalovirus infection. On the study more broadly: Both a matching HLA type and CMV infection were indicated by public TCR beta signatures.

Study results and limitations: There were carriers of CMV plus the relevant HLA, and cumulative public TCR beta family frequency identified them. In two of eight donors, the top clonotype was HLA-C-restricted CMV-specific.

This clonotype showed up many times. Its specificity is not known. From the reads, TCRdb called clonotypes with MiXCR, one entry per CDR3 protein. The data contain about 400,000 distinct CDR3 sequences, 15% to 20% of them seen just once; the ten biggest clones take up approximately 8%. There are 13 residues in the CDR3. V was clipped by 1 base and J by 1 base, with 4 bases between them. The germline CDR1 and CDR2 sequences are SGHTA and FQGNSA. The receptor was isolated from a human donor in good health (CMV status not recorded). Some clones in this sample may be carry-over from other donors' samples. Sequencing input: PBMCs. The chain is built from TRBV7-2 and TRBJ1-1; no firm D call. The CDR3, as DNA: TGTGCCAGCAGCTTAGACAGGAACACTGAAGCTTTCTTT. Translated: CASSLDRNTEAFF.